This TCR beta chain originates from a study of OX40 agonist ivuxolimab in advanced cancers. Overall study context: Patients were dosed with the agonistic anti-OX40 (CD134) antibody ivuxolimab.

With 5 bases removed from V and 5 bases from J, the gap between germline ends came to 16 bases. This CDR3 is 15 amino acids long. CDR1 WNHNN and CDR2 SYGVQD come from the germline V gene (reference sequence). Sequencing was performed with immunoSEQ multiplex PCR; in TCRdb, only in-frame clones are kept and a portion is missing. The table records roughly 61,000 clones, less than 90% of them present only once. This sequence originates from an adult with an advanced solid tumor such as melanoma, head and neck, liver or kidney cancer. The source was CD4+ or CD8+ T cells sorted from blood, collected in a trial of the OX40 agonist ivuxolimab. The chain links TRBV10-1 to TRBJ2-1; D not resolved. The CDR3 DNA sequence: TGCGCCAGCAGTACCTCGGCGGCCGGCAACAATGAGCAGTTCTTC. The encoded protein is CASSTSAAGNNEQFF.